Below are 14 T cell receptor beta chains sequenced from a single sample in a study of OX40 agonist ivuxolimab in advanced cancers. The library relied on the immunoSEQ multiplex PCR assay. This is the immuneACCESS table as TCRdb keeps it, with only in-frame sequences that have V and J called. A part of the clones is gone; compared with another copy, unresolved V genes explain less than half, and the rest is unexplained. Here the sample has around 70,000 clones; roughly 90% occur a single time. The ten largest clones take up 2% to 2.5% of the sample. The sequenced sample was CD4+ or CD8+ T cells sorted from blood, obtained in a trial of the OX40 agonist ivuxolimab. These receptors came from an adult with an advanced solid tumor such as melanoma, head and neck, liver or kidney cancer.

The gene calls are TRBV4-2 and TRBJ1-3, with D uncertain. Germline CDR1 and CDR2: LGHNA and YNFKEQ. The length of the CDR3 is 13 residues. Trimming stripped 4 bases from V and 3 bases from J, with 7 bases between. The CDR3 DNA follows: TGTGCCAGCAGCCTAAGCGGTGGAAACACCATATATTTT. Translated: CASSLSGGNTIYF.

This rearrangement joins TRBV5-1 to TRBJ2-7; D is unresolved. The CDR3 covers 16 residues. CDR1 and CDR2 from the germline V gene are SGHRS and YFSETQ. With 0 bases removed from V and 5 bases from J, the gap between germline ends came to 18 bases. CDR3 bases: TGCGCCAGCAGCTTGGATTCCGGGCGCGTTTGGAACGAGCAGTACTTC. This translates into CASSLDSGRVWNEQYF.

The V gene is TRBV28, the J gene TRBJ2-5, with a weak D call TRBD2 (6 bases). CDR3 length: 14 amino acids. Between the trimmed V and J ends, which lost 7 bases and 5 bases, there was a span of 17 bases. Germline V gene data show CDR1 as MDHEN and CDR2 as SYDVKM. CDR3 coding DNA: TGTGCCAGCACTCTCTTCGGGGGTCGGGAGACCCAGTACTTC. This codes for CASTLFGGRETQYF.

CDR3 sequence reads: CSVEVRTANTEAFF. CDR3 DNA: TGCAGCGTTGAAGTTCGGACAGCGAACACTGAAGCTTTCTTT. The chain combines TRBV29-1 with TRBJ1-1, with a tentative D call TRBD1 (6 bases). Germline V gives CDR1 SQVTM, CDR2 ANQGSEA. Trimming removed 1 base from V and 1 base from J, with 10 bases in between. The CDR3 has 14 amino acids.

In its sample, this clone was seen once. The rearrangement joins TRBV2 to TRBJ2-3; 9 nucleotides align to TRBD1. Germline loops: CDR1 SNHLY, CDR2 FYNNEI. V lost 1 base to trimming and J lost 2 bases; unmatched junction nucleotides: 1. CDR3 length equals 15 residues. The CDR3 bases are TGTGCCAGCAGTGAAGGGACAGGGGCCACAGATACGCAGTATTTT. Encoded protein: CASSEGTGATDTQYF.

This chain joins TRBV15 and TRBJ1-2; D gene uncertain. The CDR3 runs 15 residues. Per germline, CDR1 LNHNV and CDR2 YYDKDF (reference sequence). V lost 0 bases and J lost 0, with 8 bases in between. The CDR3 DNA is TGTGCCACCAGCAGAGATAACAAGGCTAACTATGGCTACACCTTC. Its translation is CATSRDNKANYGYTF.

The rearrangement links TRBV11-2 to TRBJ1-1; possibly TRBD1 for D (6 bases). This CDR3 comprises 14 residues. Germline V gene lookup returns CDR1 SGHAT and CDR2 FQNNGV. Trimming took 3 bases from V and 5 from J, leaving 13 bases between them. CDR3 bases: TGTGCCAGCAGCTTCAGCCAGGGGAGGACTGAAGCTTTCTTT. Its translation is CASSFSQGRTEAFF.

The count of this clone is one. The V gene is TRBV18, the J gene TRBJ1-3; D not resolved. Germline CDR1 is KGHSH and CDR2 is LQKENI. Trimming took off 1 base at V and 3 bases at J, with 13 bases between the two ends. This CDR3 is 16 amino acids long. In nucleotides, the CDR3 is TGTGCCAGCTCACCACTAGCTAGGGAGGTTGGAAACACCATATATTTT. This sequence encodes CASSPLAREVGNTIYF. Full variable domain (missing parts from reference TRBV18 and TRBJ1-3): NAGVMQNPRHLVRRRGQEARLRCSPMKGHSHVYWYRQLPEEGLKFMVYLQKENIIDESGMPKERFSAEFPKEGPSILRIQQVVRGDSAAYFCASSPLAREVGNTIYFGEGSWLTVV.

The chain links TRBV19 to TRBJ2-7; TRBD1 aligns across 7 bases. Germline CDR1 is LNHDA and CDR2 is SQIVND (reference sequence). This CDR3 spans 16 amino acids. V gave up 4 bases and J gave up 0 bases; unmatched junction bases: 9. The CDR3 protein is CASSTIPGQSSYEQYF. The CDR3 nucleotides read TGTGCCAGTAGTACGATACCGGGACAGAGCTCCTACGAGCAGTACTTC. Together with reference TRBV19 and TRBJ2-7, the CDR3 gives the full variable domain: DGGITQSPKYLFRKEGQNVTLSCEQNLNHDAMYWYRQDPGQGLRLIYYSQIVNDFQKGDIAEGYSVSREKKESFPLTVTSAQKNPTAFYLCASSTIPGQSSYEQYFGPGTRLTVT.

V usage is TRBV9 and J usage is TRBJ1-2; TRBD1 matches at 8 bases. V lost 4 bases, J lost 7 bases, and 6 bases stayed unmatched. Germline values: CDR1 SGDLS, CDR2 YYNGEE. The CDR3 is 13 amino acids. CDR3: CASSQTGDFGYTF. As DNA, the CDR3 is TGTGCCAGCAGCCAGACAGGGGATTTTGGCTACACCTTC.

The rearrangement uses TRBV19 and TRBJ1-2, with D possibly matching TRBD1 (6 bases). The CDR3 contains 17 residues. Germline V gene data show CDR1 as LNHDA and CDR2 as SQIVND (reference sequence). V lost 6 bases and J lost 1, with 21 bases in between. The CDR3 DNA reads TGTGCCAGTAGGAAGTCTGGGACACTAGCCATTAACTATGGCTACACCTTC. This translates into CASRKSGTLAINYGYTF.

Concerning this clone: The DNA is omitted, as the CDR3 cannot be located on it reliably, and the CDR3 follows TCRdb's listing. The J gene is TRBJ2-6, the V gene TRBV27; the table calls TRBD2, which could not be checked here. Germline V gene sequence: CDR1 MNHEY, CDR2 SMNVEV (reference sequence). The CDR3 contains 15 residues when both ends are counted. This chain's CDR3 is CASSSSSSGANVLTF.

The gene calls are TRBV19 and TRBJ1-1; 9 positions agree with TRBD1. The ends lost 8 bases at V and 1 base at J; junction bases unmatched: 11. Germline V CDR1 and CDR2: LNHDA, SQIVND (reference sequence). The CDR3 is made up of 16 amino acids. CDR3 in DNA: TGTGCCAGTCACAAACGCCCGGGACAGGGGAACACTGAAGCTTTCTTT. It specifies CASHKRPGQGNTEAFF.

The chain employs TRBV7-3 and TRBJ2-4; D is uncertain. Germline-derived CDR1 and CDR2 are SGHTA and FQGTGA. Between the trimmed V and J ends, which lost 6 bases and 0 bases, there was a span of 12 bases. The CDR3 runs 15 residues. The CDR3 sequence is CASSSPGLAKNIQYF. The DNA for the CDR3 is TGTGCCAGCAGTTCTCCCGGGCTAGCCAAAAACATTCAGTACTTC.